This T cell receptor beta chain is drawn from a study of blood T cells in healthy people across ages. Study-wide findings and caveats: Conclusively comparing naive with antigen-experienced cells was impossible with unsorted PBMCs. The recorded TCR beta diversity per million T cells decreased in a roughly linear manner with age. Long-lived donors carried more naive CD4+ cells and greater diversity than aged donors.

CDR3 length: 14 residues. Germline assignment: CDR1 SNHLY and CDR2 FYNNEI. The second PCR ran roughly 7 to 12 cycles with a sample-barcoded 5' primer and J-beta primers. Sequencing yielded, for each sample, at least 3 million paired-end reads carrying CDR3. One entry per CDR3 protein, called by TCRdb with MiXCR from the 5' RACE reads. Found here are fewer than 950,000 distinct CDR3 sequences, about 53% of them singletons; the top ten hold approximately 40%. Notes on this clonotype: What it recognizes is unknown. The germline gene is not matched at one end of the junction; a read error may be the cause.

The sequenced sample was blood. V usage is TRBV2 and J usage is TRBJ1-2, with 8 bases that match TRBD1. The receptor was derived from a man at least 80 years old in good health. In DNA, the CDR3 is TGTGCCAGCAGGGAAGGGACAGGTCGGGAAGGCTACACCTTC. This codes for CASREGTGREGYTF.